A selection of T cell receptor beta chains follows, all from one sample in a study of low-dose radiotherapy and immunotherapy resistance in tumors. From the reads, TCRdb called clonotypes with MiXCR, one entry per CDR3 protein. The top ten clones hold 4.5% to 6.5% of a sample with more than 30,000 distinct CDR3 sequences, about 49% of them seen once. Sequenced material: PBMCs, taken after low-dose radiotherapy plus immunotherapy. The receptors shown here come from a male donor with gallbladder cancer. Each CDR3 is given with its conserved first and last residue. D genes are given only for firm matches. Rows give clone size only sometimes, using once, few, many, or a class for an expanded clone.

>TRBJ2-7|TRBV5-1|NA|TRBD2
TGCGCCAGCAGCCTAAGACAACCGGGAGGCTACGAGCAGTACTTC
CASSLRQPGGYEQYF
>TRBJ1-3|TRBV19|many|NA
TGTGCCAGTACTGGGGCCCGGGACTCTGGAAACACCATATATTTT
CASTGARDSGNTIYF
>TRBJ2-3|TRBV13|NA|TRBD2
TGTGCCAGCAGCGCAGAGCCGGGACTAGCTGGAGATACGCAGTATTTT
CASSAEPGLAGDTQYF
>TRBJ2-3|TRBV2|many|TRBD2
TGTGCCAGCATCGTAGCGGGAGGGCCCCAAGGTGTGCAGTATTTT
CASIVAGGPQGVQYF
>TRBJ1-6|TRBV28|medium-sized|NA
TGTGCCAGCACCTCGGCACAGGGAGGTTCACCCCTCCACTTT
CASTSAQGGSPLHF
>TRBJ2-7|TRBV7-2|NA|TRBD1
TGTGCCAGCAGTCATGGGGCCGGGACAGGGGTCGAGCAGTACTTC
CASSHGAGTGVEQYF
>TRBJ1-3|TRBV6-6|NA|NA
TGTGCCAGCAGGTCCGGGCAGACTGGAAACACCATATATTTT
CASRSGQTGNTIYF
>TRBJ2-7|TRBV20-1|many|NA
TGCAGTGCTAGAGGGGGCAGGGCGTTATCCTACGAGCAGTACTTC
CSARGGRALSYEQYF
>TRBJ2-5|TRBV6-2/TRBV6-3|few|NA
TGTGCCAGCAGTTCGACAGTCCAAGAGACCCAGTACTTC
CASSSTVQETQYF
>TRBJ1-2|TRBV12-3/TRBV12-4|few|TRBD1
TGTGCCAGCAGTCTCGCCTCCGGGACAGGGGCTTTGTTCTATGGCTACACCTTC
CASSLASGTGALFYGYTF
>TRBJ2-3|TRBV20-1|many|TRBD1
TGCAGTGCCATATCTGAGGGGGCGGAAACGCAGTATTTT
CSAISEGAETQYF
>TRBJ2-5|TRBV2|many|NA
TGTGCCAGCCGGGCGGAGACCCAGTACTTC
CASRAETQYF
>TRBJ2-7|TRBV5-1|once|TRBD1
TGCGCCAGCAGCTTGGGGACAGGGGATCGATACGAGCAGTACTTC
CASSLGTGDRYEQYF
>TRBJ2-5|TRBV14|NA|NA
TGTGCCAGCAGCCAAGTCCGGCGGCAAGAGACCCAGTACTTC
CASSQVRRQETQYF
>TRBJ2-1|TRBV5-6|NA|TRBD2
TGTGCCAGCAGCTTGGTTGGACTAGCGGGGGACTCCTACAATGAGCAGTTCTTC
CASSLVGLAGDSYNEQFF
>TRBJ2-5|TRBV20-1|NA|TRBD2
TGCAGTGCCCCGGGACTAGCCCAAGAGACCCAGTACTTC
CSAPGLAQETQYF
>TRBJ2-5|TRBV4-2|NA|TRBD2
TGTGCCAGCAGCCAAGATGGGCTAGCGGGGGACCTCCAGGAGACCCAGTACTTC
CASSQDGLAGDLQETQYF
>TRBJ1-4|TRBV6-2/TRBV6-3|medium-sized|NA
TGTGCCAGCAGTTCCGGGACAAGCTTAGGGAAACTGTTTTTT
CASSSGTSLGKLFF
>TRBJ1-2|TRBV20-1|NA|TRBD1
TGCAGTGCTAGAGGGGACAGGGGATCGCAAAACTATGGCTACACCTTC
CSARGDRGSQNYGYTF
>TRBJ2-1|TRBV5-5|NA|TRBD2
TGTGCCAGCACCGTGGGGCTAGCGGCAAATGGGAATGAGCAGTTCTTC
CASTVGLAANGNEQFF
>TRBJ2-1|TRBV5-1|many|TRBD1
TGCGCCAGCAGCCGGCGGACAGGGGGGGTATACAATGAGCAGTTCTTC
CASSRRTGGVYNEQFF
>TRBJ2-2|TRBV28|many|TRBD1
TGTGCCAGCAGGCCCCGGGACAGGGGGATCGGGGAGCTGTTTTTT
CASRPRDRGIGELFF
>TRBJ2-7|TRBV5-6|NA|NA
TGTGCCAGCGACCCGGGCGGAACGCACTACGAGCAGTACTTC
CASDPGGTHYEQYF
>TRBJ2-3|TRBV9|NA|NA
TGTGCCAGCACAGATACGCAGTATTTT
CASTDTQYF
>TRBJ2-2|TRBV5-4|NA|TRBD1
TGTGCCAGCAGCCAAGGGACAGGGATATCCACCGGGGAGCTGTTTTTT
CASSQGTGISTGELFF
>TRBJ2-1|TRBV7-2|NA|NA
NA
CDSSFYICSARLAGVWNEQFF
>TRBJ1-2|TRBV18|many|NA
TGTGCCAGCTCACTTGCTAACTATGGCTACACCTTC
CASSLANYGYTF
>TRBJ2-3|TRBV10-1|many|TRBD2
TGCGCCAGCAGCGACTCTCGGGGAGCGGGGGCAGATACGCAGTATTTT
CASSDSRGAGADTQYF
>TRBJ2-3|TRBV5-1|NA|NA
TGCGCCAGCAGCTTGGGGAACTGGGACACAGATACGCAGTATTTT
CASSLGNWDTDTQYF
>TRBJ2-2|TRBV14|many|NA
TGTGCCAGCAACTATGGACCGGGGGAGCTGTTTTTT
CASNYGPGELFF
>TRBJ1-6|TRBV10-3|many|NA
TGTGCCATCAGTGAAACAGGGTATAATTCACCCCTCCACTTT
CAISETGYNSPLHF
>TRBJ2-2|TRBV5-4|NA|NA
TGTGCCAGCAGGAGAGGAAACACCGGGGAGCTGTTTTTT
CASRRGNTGELFF
>TRBJ2-1|TRBV6-2/TRBV6-3|NA|TRBD2
TGTGCCATCAGGACTAGCGGCTACAATGAGCAGTTCTTC
CAIRTSGYNEQFF
>TRBJ2-1|TRBV5-1|many|TRBD2
TGCGCCAGCAGCTTGCCGGGGGGCTCCTACAATGAGCAGTTCTTC
CASSLPGGSYNEQFF
>TRBJ2-5|TRBV12-3/TRBV12-4|NA|NA
TGTGACAGCAGCACTAGCCGGGAGACCCAGTACTTC
CDSSTSRETQYF
>TRBJ2-7|TRBV28|many|NA
TGTGCCAGCAGTTTCCGTGGTCTCTACGAGCAGTACTTC
CASSFRGLYEQYF
>TRBJ2-1|TRBV7-2|many|TRBD1
TGTGCCAGCAGCTTAACGTTGGGACAGGGGGCTAATGAGCAGTTCTTC
CASSLTLGQGANEQFF
>TRBJ2-1|TRBV6-1|NA|NA
TGTGCCAGCGCCAGACTCGGGACAAGCTCTCTTAATGAGCAGTTCTTC
CASARLGTSSLNEQFF
>TRBJ2-1|TRBV4-1|many|NA
TGCGCCAGCAGCCAAGATTGGAATGAGCAGTTCTTC
CASSQDWNEQFF